This T cell receptor (beta chain) was recorded in a study of T cell repertoires in cytomegalovirus infection. From the reads, TCRdb called clonotypes with MiXCR, one entry per CDR3 protein. The data contain about 240,000 distinct CDR3 sequences, 9% to 15% of them singletons. Germline V gene sequence: CDR1 MNHEY, CDR2 SVGEGT. Trimming stripped 5 bases from V and 0 bases from J, with 10 bases between. CDR3 length: 14 residues. The sequencing input was PBMCs. The V and J genes are TRBV6-2 or TRBV6-3 and TRBJ2-5; tentatively, D is TRBD2 (5 bases). The TCR originated in a human donor in good health (CMV status not recorded). Some clones in this sample may be carry-over from other donors' samples. CDR3 sequence: CASSDDYNQETQYF. As DNA, the CDR3 is TGTGCCAGCAGTGACGACTATAACCAAGAGACCCAGTACTTC.